Sequencing of this TCR beta chain was carried out in a study of persistence of HIV-infected CD4 T cells. Overall study findings and caveats: The rare CMV-responding cells with HIV-1 proviruses were not separately TCR-sequenced.

This was the immunoSEQ version 4 assay in survey mode. The data were produced by immunoSEQ multiplex PCR, yet TCRdb's version contains in-frame clones alone and is incomplete. The sample gives some 48,000 clones, over 70% of which show up once; 3% is in the top ten. This clone appeared a few times. No antigen is known for it. Relative to the germline gene, one junction end is altered; a read error may explain this. The stimulus was lysate of CMV-infected fibroblasts, 10 ug/mL. Sorted nonresponding memory CD4+ T cells were CD40L-negative, CD69-negative, CD45RO-high. This clonotype was sampled from an adult man with HIV who was CMV-seropositive. Sequenced here: CD4+ T cells sorted from PBMCs after roughly 18-hour stimulation, sampled from a patient who received antiretroviral therapy.

CDR3 nucleotide sequence: TGTGCCAGCTCGCCACTAGCGGGGGACACCGGGGAGCTGTTTTTT. Amino acids: CASSPLAGDTGELFF. The chain uses TRBV18 and TRBJ2-2, with 11 bases identical to TRBD2. Germline CDR1 is KGHSH and CDR2 is LQKENI. The CDR3 totals 15 residues.